This paragraph covers one TCR beta chain sequence. Its antigen is not known. The data stem from a study of cytomegalovirus exposure and HLA in healthy donors. Germline V gene data show CDR1 as SQVTM and CDR2 as ANQGSEA. The CDR3 spans 13 residues. Between the trimmed V and J ends, which lost 4 bases and 5 bases, there was a span of 14 bases. It was with 60 Vbeta and 13 Jbeta primers that the PCR ran. Assay used: immunoSEQ multiplex PCR; TCRdb lists only in-frame clones, some missing. The sample consists of tens of thousands of clones, around 78% of them appearing once. Study-wide findings and caveats: 16,951 TCR beta sequences were associated with HLA alleles at 0.05 false discovery rate in a later analysis. The study put some 150 TCR beta chains on its list as cytomegalovirus-associated. CMV serostatus was the only recorded immune exposure for donors.

The sequenced sample consisted of PBMCs. The sequence derives from a male donor in good health and CMV-seropositive. The rearrangement uses TRBV29-1 and TRBJ1-2; D may be TRBD1 (6 bases). CDR3 in DNA: TGCAGCGTTGTTTCAGGGGCAGGTTATGGCTACACCTTC. Its protein is CSVVSGAGYGYTF.